This entry concerns a single T cell receptor beta chain. CDR3 size: 17 residues. Germline V gene lookup returns CDR1 SEHNR and CDR2 FQNEAQ (reference sequence). Trimming took 2 bases from V and 0 from J; bases not matched to a gene: 3. These data come from a study of T cell responses to AZD1222 COVID-19 vaccine. Repertoires were generated with immunoSEQ multiplex PCR, while TCRdb's copy carries only in-frame clones and drops some. The sample records around 140,000 clones, about 93% being singletons. The V call is TRBV7-9, the J call TRBJ2-3, with 12 bases matching TRBD2. The sample in question was peripheral blood, obtained 28 days after the second AZD1222 dose. The TCR comes from an adult who received the AZD1222 COVID-19 vaccine. This chain's CDR3 is CASSLRTSGTSTDTQYF. The DNA for the CDR3 is TGTGCCAGCAGCTTACGGACTAGCGGGACTAGCACAGATACGCAGTATTTT.